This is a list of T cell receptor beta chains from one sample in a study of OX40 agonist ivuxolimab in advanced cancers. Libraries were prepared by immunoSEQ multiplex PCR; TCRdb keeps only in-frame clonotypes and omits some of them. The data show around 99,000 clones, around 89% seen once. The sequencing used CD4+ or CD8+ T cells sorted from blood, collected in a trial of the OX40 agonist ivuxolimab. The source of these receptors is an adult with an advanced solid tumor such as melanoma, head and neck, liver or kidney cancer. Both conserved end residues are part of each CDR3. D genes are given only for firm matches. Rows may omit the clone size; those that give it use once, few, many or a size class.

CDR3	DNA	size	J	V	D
CTSSRSSGTGDPYNEQFF	TGCACCAGCAGCCGCTCCTCCGGGACAGGGGATCCCTACAATGAGCAGTTCTTC	.	TRBJ2-1	TRBV1	.
CASSLRGNEQYF	TGTGCCAGCAGCTTACGGGGTAACGAGCAGTACTTC	.	TRBJ2-7	TRBV7-8	.
CASCPLAGVTYNEQFF	TGCGCCAGCTGCCCACTAGCGGGGGTCACCTACAATGAGCAGTTCTTC	.	TRBJ2-1	TRBV5-1	TRBD2
CASSQLGPTGANVLTF	TGTGCCAGCAGCCAGCTGGGACCGACGGGGGCCAACGTCCTGACTTTC	.	TRBJ2-6	TRBV4-2	.
CASSLGTARTGELFF	TGTGCCAGCAGCCTCGGGACAGCGAGAACCGGGGAGCTGTTTTTT	.	TRBJ2-2	TRBV11-2	TRBD1
CASQRADTQYF	TGTGCCAGCCAACGGGCAGATACGCAGTATTTT	.	TRBJ2-3	TRBV6-1	.
CASSSPGGTDTQYF	TGTGCCAGCAGTTCGCCTGGGGGCACAGATACGCAGTATTTT	.	TRBJ2-3	TRBV6-5	.
CATSRDRGDYNEQFF	TGTGCCACCAGCAGAGACAGGGGGGACTACAATGAGCAGTTCTTC	.	TRBJ2-1	TRBV15	.
CASSSTGYDTQYF	TGTGCCAGCAGTTCGACAGGGTACGATACGCAGTATTTT	.	TRBJ2-3	TRBV7-9	TRBD1
CASSHSLRPAGGEDTQYF	TGTGCCAGCTCACACTCGCTCCGTCCAGCGGGAGGGGAGGATACGCAGTATTTT	.	TRBJ2-3	TRBV18	TRBD2
CASSFLGEQFF	TGCGCCAGCAGCTTCCTCGGGGAGCAGTTCTTC	.	TRBJ2-1	TRBV5-1	.
CASSPTLRGDTIYF	TGTGCCAGTAGCCCTACCCTTCGAGGAGACACCATATATTTT	.	TRBJ1-3	TRBV19	.
CASSMATVEAFF	TGTGCCAGTAGTATGGCCACGGTTGAAGCTTTCTTT	.	TRBJ1-1	TRBV19	.
CASSERAFEIYEQYF	TGTGCCAGCAGTGAAAGGGCATTTGAGATCTACGAGCAGTACTTC	once	TRBJ2-7	TRBV6-1	.
CAWSPGTAYGYTF	TGTGCCTGGAGTCCCGGGACAGCCTATGGCTACACCTTC	.	TRBJ1-2	TRBV30	TRBD1
CAISQGQGGSPLHF	TGTGCCATCAGTCAGGGGCAGGGAGGATCACCCCTCCACTTT	.	TRBJ1-6	TRBV10-3	.
CAWSGGTGRNEKLFF	TGTGCCTGGAGTGGAGGGACAGGGCGGAATGAAAAACTGTTTTTT	.	TRBJ1-4	TRBV30	TRBD1
CASSIDGTENTEAFF	TGTGCCAGTAGTATAGATGGGACGGAGAACACTGAAGCTTTCTTT	.	TRBJ1-1	TRBV19	.
CASSTDRGLYGYTF	TGTGCCAGCAGCACGGACAGGGGACTCTACGGCTACACCTTC	.	TRBJ1-2	TRBV28	TRBD1
CSGQWNTEAFF	TGCAGCGGGCAGTGGAACACTGAAGCTTTCTTT	.	TRBJ1-1	TRBV29-1	.
CATTGVNNSPLHF	TGTGCCACTACCGGGGTAAATAATTCACCCCTCCACTTT	.	TRBJ1-6	TRBV10-3	.
CASSFLPESFSGANVLTF	TGTGCCAGCAGCTTCCTACCAGAGAGTTTCTCTGGGGCCAACGTCCTGACTTTC	.	TRBJ2-6	TRBV7-3	.
CASSRLVSYNEQFF	TGCGCCAGCAGTAGACTAGTGTCGTACAATGAGCAGTTCTTC	.	TRBJ2-1	TRBV5-1	.
CASSMSGGTGNGYTF	TGTGCCAGTAGTATGTCTGGCGGGACAGGGAACGGCTACACCTTC	.	TRBJ1-2	TRBV19	TRBD1
CASSEPRYRYEQYF	TGTGCCAGCAGTGAACCTAGATATCGTTACGAGCAGTACTTC	.	TRBJ2-7	TRBV6-1	.
CASSRTASGEAFF	TGTGCCAGCAGCCGTACAGCCTCGGGTGAAGCTTTCTTT	.	TRBJ1-1	TRBV6-5	.
CASSLAGQGARNTEAFF	TGTGCCAGCAGTTTAGCGGGACAGGGGGCGCGAAACACTGAAGCTTTCTTT	.	TRBJ1-1	TRBV27	TRBD1
CASSLVAGAEQYF	TGTGCCAGCAGCTTGGTGGCGGGGGCCGAGCAGTACTTC	.	TRBJ2-7	TRBV5-6	.
CASSLMAGTDTQYF	TGTGCCAGCAGCTTAATGGCAGGCACAGATACGCAGTATTTT	.	TRBJ2-3	TRBV7-3	.
CAWEWGGQGAYEQYF	TGTGCCTGGGAGTGGGGGGGACAGGGCGCCTACGAGCAGTACTTC	.	TRBJ2-7	TRBV30	TRBD1
CASRPGLVVELFF	TGTGCCAGCAGACCAGGACTAGTCGTTGAGCTGTTTTTT	.	TRBJ2-2	TRBV2	TRBD2
CASSITSATNEKLFF	TGTGCCAGTAGTATTACTAGCGCAACTAATGAAAAACTGTTTTTT	.	TRBJ1-4	TRBV19	.
CASSHSTSGTRTDTQYF	TGCGCCAGCAGCCATTCAACTAGCGGGACACGGACAGATACGCAGTATTTT	.	TRBJ2-3	TRBV4-1	TRBD2
CASSLAREVNGYTF	TGCGCCAGCAGCTTGGCCAGGGAAGTGAATGGCTACACCTTC	.	TRBJ1-2	TRBV5-1	.
CASSLAGETYNEQFF	TGTGCCAGCAGCTTAGCCGGGGAGACGTACAATGAGCAGTTCTTC	.	TRBJ2-1	TRBV7-8	.
CASSQDRGDYGYTF	TGCGCCAGCAGCCAAGATAGAGGGGATTATGGCTACACCTTC	.	TRBJ1-2	TRBV4-1	.
CAGRQGRNEKLFF	TGTGCCGGGAGACAGGGCCGTAATGAAAAACTGTTTTTT	.	TRBJ1-4	TRBV2	TRBD1
CSVSGWGTGELFF	TGCAGCGTTAGCGGCTGGGGCACCGGGGAGCTGTTTTTT	.	TRBJ2-2	TRBV29-1	.
CASIRAGAGSYEQYF	TGTGCCAGCATTAGGGCGGGGGCAGGATCCTACGAGCAGTACTTC	once	TRBJ2-7	TRBV28	.
CASSLGTITGQGSNEQYF	TGTGCCAGCAGTTTGGGAACTATAACAGGACAGGGAAGTAACGAGCAGTACTTC	.	TRBJ2-7	TRBV28	TRBD1